The 18 T cell receptor beta chains reported below all come from one sample, sequenced in a study of blood T cells in healthy people across ages. A second PCR, run for about 7 to 11 cycles, used a sample-barcoded 5' primer plus a J-beta primer mix. From the 5' RACE reads, TCRdb called clonotypes with MiXCR, one entry per CDR3 protein. Among around 1,000,000 distinct CDR3 sequences listed, around 27% were seen once. The data were also submitted as part of a second study, on T cells of mothers and their children.

The sample comprised blood. These TCRs come from a girl aged 2 to 9 in good health.

The chain is built from TRBV28 and TRBJ2-1, with 9 bases aligning to TRBD1. In germline, CDR1 is MDHEN, CDR2 SYDVKM. The CDR3 runs 15 residues. V lost 9 bases to trimming and J lost 10 bases; unmatched junction nucleotides: 16. CDR3 residues: CASSPRDRVVGEQFF. The CDR3 DNA sequence: TGTGCCAGTAGTCCCCGGGACAGGGTAGTAGGCGAGCAGTTCTTC.

This clonotype turned up a few times. The chain has TRBV13 and TRBJ2-2; maybe TRBD1 (6 bases). V lost 5 bases and J lost 3, with 16 bases in between. This CDR3 region has 16 residues. Germline-derived CDR1 and CDR2 are PRHDT and FYEKMQ (reference sequence). CDR3 region: CASSPWLQGHTGELFF. The CDR3 nucleotides read TGTGCCAGCAGCCCTTGGTTACAGGGTCACACCGGGGAGCTGTTTTTT.

The V call is TRBV20-1, the J call TRBJ2-2; 7 positions match TRBD2. Germline-derived CDR1 and CDR2 are DFQATT and SNEGSKA (reference sequence). Trimming cost V 6 bases and J 1 base; bases outside gene matches: 14. This CDR3 has 17 amino acids. The CDR3 region has the DNA TGCAGTGCCGCCCTTTTGAGGGGCGGGAGGAACACCGGGGAGCTGTTTTTT. The encoded protein is CSAALLRGGRNTGELFF.

The V and J genes are TRBV6-5 and TRBJ2-5; weak D call: TRBD1 (6 bases). The germline V and J ends were trimmed by 5 bases and 7 bases, with 20 bases remaining between them. Looked up from germline, CDR1 is MNHEY and CDR2 is SVGAGI. The length of the CDR3 is 15 residues. The CDR3 bases are TGTGCCAGCAGTCCCCCGGTTGGGGGCCCGGGGACCCAGTACTTC. Translating it yields CASSPPVGGPGTQYF.

The chain recombines TRBV28 with TRBJ2-5; 11 bases fit TRBD1. The ends lost 4 bases at V and 5 bases at J; junction bases unmatched: 6. Germline loops: CDR1 MDHEN, CDR2 SYDVKM. This CDR3 is 15 amino acids long. CDR3 bases: TGTGCCAGCAGTTCAGGGACAGGGGGGAAGGAGACCCAGTACTTC. It yields the protein CASSSGTGGKETQYF.

This CDR3 is CSAAQDRSYEQYF. In nucleotides, the CDR3 is TGCAGTGCCGCACAGGATCGGAGCTACGAGCAGTACTTC. This chain uses TRBV20-1 with TRBJ2-7; a weak D match, TRBD1 (5 bases). In germline, CDR1 is DFQATT, CDR2 SNEGSKA (reference sequence). There are 13 residues in the CDR3. V was cut by 6 bases and J by 3 bases, with 15 bases left in between.

This chain uses TRBV7-2 with TRBJ2-7, with D tentatively TRBD2 (5 bases). The V end lost 2 bases, the J end lost 2 bases, and 16 bases lay between the germline ends. The germline V gene encodes CDR1 SGHTA and CDR2 FQGNSA. The CDR3 is 16 residues long. CDR3 DNA: TGTGCCAGCAGCTTATCTAGCCTTACCTCCGCCTACGAGCAGTACTTC. It translates to CASSLSSLTSAYEQYF.

This clonotype was recorded a few times. V gene TRBV5-1 combines with J gene TRBJ2-7, with TRBD1 matching over 9 bases. V was clipped by 4 bases and J by 5 bases; unmatched bases: 7. This CDR3 region has 14 residues. Germline lookup yields CDR1 SGHRS and CDR2 YFSETQ. The CDR3 coding sequence is TGCGCCAGCAGCGGTTTCACAGGGGGCCACGAGCAGTACTTC. Its translation: CASSGFTGGHEQYF.

This clonotype was seen a few times. V gene TRBV20-1 combines with J gene TRBJ2-5; TRBD1 matches at 8 bases. Germline CDR1 is DFQATT and CDR2 is SNEGSKA (reference sequence). This CDR3 has 12 residues. V lost 6 bases and J lost 5; bases outside the gene matches: 5. The CDR3, as DNA: TGCAGTGCCTGGACAGGGAGGGAGACCCAGTACTTC. Encoded protein: CSAWTGRETQYF.

This chain uses TRBV3-1 with TRBJ1-1, with D unresolved. This CDR3 comprises 14 residues. CDR1 is LGHDT and CDR2 is YNNKEL in the germline V gene (reference sequence). Trimming took 1 base from V and 11 from J, leaving 17 bases between them. This chain's CDR3 is CASSQGLLPFLAFF. CDR3 DNA sequence: TGTGCCAGCAGCCAAGGTCTACTCCCGTTTCTTGCTTTCTTT.

The chain uses TRBV4-3 and TRBJ1-2; D gene ambiguous. V gave up 0 bases and J gave up 8 bases, with 13 bases separating them. The CDR3 is 14 amino acids. CDR1 and CDR2 (germline): LGHNA, YSLEER. CDR3 nucleotide sequence: TGCGCCAGCAGCCAAGAAATTTCCCTTATGGGCTACACCTTC. Protein product: CASSQEISLMGYTF.

V and J are TRBV2 and TRBJ2-1; 11 bases agree with TRBD2. J lost 4 bases, V lost 8 bases, and 7 bases had no gene match. Germline CDR1 reads SNHLY; CDR2 reads FYNNEI. This CDR3 region has 15 residues. The CDR3 spells CASGTSGFYYNEQFF. The CDR3, as DNA: TGTGCCAGCGGGACTAGCGGTTTTTATTACAATGAGCAGTTCTTC.

This clonotype was observed a few times. The chain uses TRBV29-1 and TRBJ2-5, with a weak D call TRBD2 (5 bases). The CDR3 runs 12 residues. The V gene lost 6 bases and the J gene lost 5 bases, with 13 bases spanning the gap. Germline V gene data show CDR1 as SQVTM and CDR2 as ANQGSEA. The CDR3 reads CSVLRGGETQYF. CDR3 coding DNA: TGCAGCGTCCTACGGGGTGGGGAGACCCAGTACTTC.

This clonotype has only a few counts. V gene TRBV12-3 or TRBV12-4 combines with J gene TRBJ2-4, with D perhaps matching TRBD1 (6 bases). The length of the CDR3 is 19 residues. Deletions cut 1 base from V and 2 bases from J, with 21 bases between. CDR3 sequence reads: CASSLDPLTGSRSKNIQYF. For the CDR3, the DNA is TGTGCCAGCAGTTTAGATCCCTTGACAGGATCAAGATCCAAAAACATTCAGTACTTC.

The CDR3 bases are TGCAGTGCTCAATCGACTCTAACCTCAGGGGCCGGAACGAGTGGCTACACCTTC. As protein: CSAQSTLTSGAGTSGYTF. The chain joins TRBV20-1 to TRBJ1-2, with D possibly being TRBD1 (6 bases). Trimming removed 5 bases at V and 7 bases at J, with 32 bases between. CDR1 and CDR2 (germline): DFQATT, SNEGSKA (reference sequence). CDR3 size: 18 residues.

J is TRBJ2-7 and V is TRBV29-1; 7 bases line up with TRBD1. The length of the CDR3 is 16 residues. Trimming took 6 bases from V and 2 from J; bases not matched to a gene: 16. Germline CDR1 SQVTM, CDR2 ANQGSEA. The CDR3 sequence: CSVKDRVDGEAYEQYF. CDR3 in DNA: TGCAGCGTGAAAGACAGGGTGGACGGGGAAGCCTACGAGCAGTACTTC.

This clonotype came up a few times. CDR3 region: CSVRAGVSQETQYF. For the CDR3, the DNA is TGCAGCGTGAGGGCGGGAGTGAGCCAAGAGACCCAGTACTTC. The V gene is TRBV29-1, the J gene TRBJ2-5; 7 nucleotides match TRBD2. Trimming took 6 bases from V and 1 from J; bases not matched to a gene: 8. This CDR3 comprises 14 residues. Germline-derived CDR1 and CDR2 are SQVTM and ANQGSEA. Variable domain in full (rest from reference TRBV29-1 and TRBJ2-5): SAVISQKPSRDICQRGTSLTIQCQVDSQVTMMFWYRQQPGQSLTLIATANQGSEATYESGFVIDKFPISRPNLTFSTLTVSNMSPEDSSIYLCSVRAGVSQETQYFGPGTRLLVL.

This clonotype was picked up a small number of times. At one of its ends the junction is not consistent with the germline gene, which may arise from a read error. This rearrangement joins TRBV27 to TRBJ2-3, with 8 bases fitting TRBD2. The CDR3 spans 15 residues. Germline CDR1 reads MNHEY; CDR2 reads SMNVEV (reference sequence). CDR3 protein: CASSPPTSATDTRYF. In DNA, the CDR3 is TGTGCCAGCAGTCCTCCGACTAGCGCCACAGATACGCGGTATTTT.